What follows describes a single T cell receptor beta chain. MiXCR was run by TCRdb on the reads, yielding one entry per CDR3 protein. The sample holds 510,000 or so distinct CDR3 sequences, about 25% seen once. These data are taken from a study of T cell repertoires in cytomegalovirus infection. Study-wide background: CMV infection together with matching HLA type was indicated by public TCR beta signatures.

The CDR3 is 16 residues long. Trimming at V came to 1 base and at J to 6 bases, leaving 10 bases not matched to a gene. CDR1 and CDR2 (germline): LNHDA, SQIVND (reference sequence). This sequence joins TRBV19 and TRBJ2-7, with 9 bases lining up with TRBD2. Sample: PBMCs. This receptor was identified in a human donor in good health (CMV status not recorded). Some clones in this sample may be carry-over from other donors' samples. CDR3 DNA: TGTGCCAGTAGTATAGGCCTTGCGGCGGGAGGGGGCGAGCAGTACTTC. It codes for CASSIGLAAGGGEQYF.